This entry lists 28 T cell receptor beta chains sequenced from one sample in a study of blood T cell repertoires in COVID-19. Only in-frame clones appear in the TCRdb table, and some are missing; sequencing was by immunoSEQ multiplex PCR. The sample consists of over 150,000 clones, less than 85% of them appearing once. Sequenced input: PBMCs or T cells enriched from blood (not recorded which). These receptors originate from a woman under 40 who had recovered from COVID-19.

Only one count was recorded for this clone. The rearrangement joins TRBV9 to TRBJ2-7, with a tentative D call TRBD2 (6 bases). Germline assignment: CDR1 SGDLS and CDR2 YYNGEE. The CDR3 loop spans 14 amino acids. V lost 4 bases and J lost 2, with 13 bases in between. CDR3 DNA: TGTGCCAGCAGCCTCGGTGGAGGGACCTACGAGCAGTACTTC. This encodes CASSLGGGTYEQYF.

This clone was observed a single time. This CDR3 reads CASGLVRGQGIHEQYF. The CDR3 nucleotides are TGTGCTAGTGGTTTGGTACGCGGACAGGGGATCCACGAGCAGTACTTC. The V call is TRBV12-5, the J call TRBJ2-7; 9 bases fit TRBD1. Per the germline V gene, CDR1 is LGHNT and CDR2 is FRNRAP. The trim removed 0 bases at V and 5 bases at J, leaving 8 bases unmatched. CDR3 length: 16 amino acids.

V gene TRBV20-1 combines with J gene TRBJ2-7, with D hard to call. This CDR3 contains 13 residues. In germline, CDR1 is DFQATT, CDR2 SNEGSKA (reference sequence). Trimming left V 3 bases short and J 1 base short, with 10 bases between. CDR3 DNA sequence: TGCAGTGCTAGTTTGGCGGTTTCCTACGAGCAGTACTTC. The encoded protein is CSASLAVSYEQYF.

V and J are TRBV5-8 and TRBJ1-5; a weak D match, TRBD1 (5 bases). The CDR3 sequence is 15 residues long. Germline V CDR1 and CDR2: SGHTS, YDEGEE. V lost 5 bases to trimming and J lost 5 bases, with 17 bases between them. The CDR3 region has the DNA TGTGCCAGCAGGGCCCGGGGGGGACTCGATCAGCCCCAGCATTTT. Amino acids: CASRARGGLDQPQHF.

The chain couples TRBV7-9 to TRBJ1-5; D might be TRBD1 (6 bases). CDR1 and CDR2 from the germline V gene are SEHNR and FQNEAQ (reference sequence). The CDR3 totals 15 residues. V dropped 4 bases and J dropped 2 bases, with 12 bases sitting between them. Written as DNA, the CDR3 is TGTGCCAGCAGCTCAGGGGATAGCGGCAATCAGCCCCAGCATTTT. Amino acids: CASSSGDSGNQPQHF.

This clone was found once. The rearrangement uses TRBV19 and TRBJ1-4; 7 bases match TRBD1. V dropped 8 bases and J dropped 4; count of bases not matched to a gene: 7. Germline CDR1 and CDR2: LNHDA and SQIVND (reference sequence). This CDR3 spans 14 amino acids. CDR3 amino acids: CASSGQIFNEKLFF. The CDR3 nucleotides are TGTGCCAGTTCGGGACAGATTTTTAATGAAAAACTGTTTTTT.

Points on this clone: At one boundary the junction diverges from the germline segment, which might be a read error. The chain uses TRBV28 and TRBJ1-3; 10 positions match TRBD1. The germline gives CDR1 MDHEN, CDR2 SYDVKM. The CDR3 contains 11 residues. CDR3 DNA: TGTGCCAGCAGGGGACAGGGGCAAACGCATTTT. Its protein is CASRGQGQTHF.

The V call is TRBV11-3, the J call TRBJ2-1; 7 bases align to TRBD1. Germline V gene sequence: CDR1 SGHNT, CDR2 YENEEA. The CDR3 sequence is 15 residues long. V lost 1 base, J lost 2 bases, and 2 bases stayed unmatched. The CDR3 spells CASSLGGTAYNEQFF. The CDR3 DNA reads TGTGCCAGCAGCTTAGGAGGGACAGCCTACAATGAGCAGTTCTTC. Full variable domain (rest looked up from reference TRBV11-3 and TRBJ2-1): EAGVVQSPRYKIIEKKQPVAFWCNPISGHNTLYWYLQNLGQGPELLIRYENEEAVDDSQLPKDRFSAERLKGVDSTLKIQPAELGDSAVYLCASSLGGTAYNEQFFGPGTRLTVL.

The CDR3 coding sequence is TGCGCCAGCAGCTTGGGGACAGGGTTGAGATTGAACACTGAAGCTTTCTTT. This codes for CASSLGTGLRLNTEAFF. The V and J genes are TRBV5-1 and TRBJ1-1; 8 bases are shared with TRBD1. J gave up 0 bases and V 0 bases, and 7 bases lay outside the gene matches. The CDR3 is made up of 17 amino acids. Looked up from germline, CDR1 is SGHRS and CDR2 is YFSETQ.

The chain employs TRBV7-8 and TRBJ1-2; 7 nucleotides match TRBD1. This CDR3 spans 14 amino acids. The V gene's germline CDR1 is SGHVS and CDR2 FQNEAQ. Unmatched junction bases numbered 7, after V lost 5 bases and J lost 4 bases. The CDR3 spells CASSPRTGGYGYTF. Here the CDR3 DNA reads TGTGCCAGCAGCCCACGGACAGGAGGCTATGGCTACACCTTC.

This chain uses TRBV10-3 with TRBJ1-2; 8 bases line up with TRBD1. The CDR3 has 15 amino acids. The V segment lost 2 bases and the J segment 5 bases; nucleotides outside the gene matches: 7. Germline lookup yields CDR1 ENHRY and CDR2 SYGVKD. CDR3 sequence: CAISEPDGQGYGYTF. The CDR3, as DNA: TGTGCCATCAGTGAGCCGGATGGACAGGGTTATGGCTACACCTTC.

The V and J genes are TRBV7-2 and TRBJ1-4, with D perhaps TRBD1 (5 bases). The CDR3 sequence is 14 residues long. Trimming pared 1 base from V and 6 bases from J, leaving 9 bases between. Germline CDR1 reads SGHTA; CDR2 reads FQGNSA. DNA of the CDR3: TGTGCCAGCAGCTTAGGGGCAGGGTATGAAAAACTGTTTTTT. Encoded protein: CASSLGAGYEKLFF.

The chain carries TRBV5-1 and TRBJ1-1; D uncertain. V was clipped by 7 bases and J by 5 bases, with 27 bases between them. This CDR3 has 17 amino acids. Germline V lookup: CDR1 SGHRS, CDR2 YFSETQ. The CDR3 nucleotides read TGCGCCAGCCAGCTTCTGTTCCGGCAGCGTCCGGGGACTGAAGCTTTCTTT. This encodes CASQLLFRQRPGTEAFF. Filled out from reference TRBV5-1 and TRBJ1-1, the complete variable domain reads KAGVTQTPRYLIKTRGQQVTLSCSPISGHRSVSWYQQTPGQGLQFLFEYFSETQRNKGNFPGRFSGRQFSNSRSEMNVSTLELGDSALYLCASQLLFRQRPGTEAFFGQGTRLTVV.

In this sample, this clone turned up once. This chain links TRBV6-6 with TRBJ1-5, with D perhaps matching TRBD1 (6 bases). Germline lookup yields CDR1 MNHNY and CDR2 SVGAGI (reference sequence). The ends were cut back, 6 bases at V and 1 base at J, with 10 bases in the middle. The CDR3 sequence is 14 residues long. CDR3 DNA: TGTGCCAGCAGAGCTGGACAGAGCAATCAGCCCCAGCATTTT. Its translation: CASRAGQSNQPQHF.

The V gene is TRBV15, the J gene TRBJ1-2; TRBD1 matches at 7 bases. The CDR3 has 14 residues. V shed 4 bases and J 8 bases; nucleotides not matched to a gene: 10. CDR1 is LNHNV, CDR2 YYDKDF, per germline (reference sequence). For the CDR3, the DNA is TGTGCCACCAGCACCGGAAGGGGGCTCGGAGGCTACACCTTC. Translated, it gives CATSTGRGLGGYTF.

The J gene is TRBJ1-1, the V gene TRBV7-9; D gene uncertain. Germline V lookup: CDR1 SEHNR, CDR2 FQNEAQ (reference sequence). V lost 4 bases and J 1 base, leaving 7 bases between the germline ends. CDR3 length equals 13 residues. The CDR3 sequence is CASSSQRNTEAFF. The CDR3 DNA follows: TGTGCCAGCAGCTCACAGAGGAACACTGAAGCTTTCTTT.

The chain uses TRBV15 and TRBJ2-7, with D maybe TRBD2 (5 bases). CDR1 and CDR2 from the germline V gene are LNHNV and YYDKDF (reference sequence). The V end lost 0 bases, the J end lost 3 bases, and 15 bases lay between the germline ends. CDR3 length: 16 residues. The CDR3 bases are TGTGCCACCAGCAGAGATACGGGGTCTTGGGACTACGAGCAGTACTTC. Translation gives CATSRDTGSWDYEQYF.

This clone occurred once. This chain connects TRBV18 to TRBJ1-1, with 7 bases matching TRBD1. The V gene end was trimmed by 6 bases and the J gene end by 3 bases; junction bases not matched to a gene: 4. Germline V gives CDR1 KGHSH, CDR2 LQKENI. The CDR3 extends over 13 amino acids. CDR3 bases: TGTGCCAGCTCCCCCGGGACAGACACTGAAGCTTTCTTT. Its translation: CASSPGTDTEAFF.

V usage is TRBV5-5 and J usage is TRBJ2-7; 7 positions agree with TRBD1. The CDR3 loop spans 14 amino acids. J lost 1 base, V lost 4 bases, and 5 bases had no gene match. Germline loops: CDR1 SGHKS, CDR2 YYEKEE (reference sequence). In DNA form, the CDR3 reads TGTGCCAGCAGCCTGGACAGGCCGTCCTACGAGCAGTACTTC. This encodes CASSLDRPSYEQYF. Supplemented by reference TRBV5-5 and TRBJ2-7, the full variable domain reads DAGVTQSPTHLIKTRGQQVTLRCSPISGHKSVSWYQQVLGQGPQFIFQYYEKEERGRGNFPDRFSARQFPNYSSELNVNALLLGDSALYLCASSLDRPSYEQYFGPGTRLTVT.

This sequence joins TRBV30 and TRBJ2-7; 11 nucleotides align to TRBD1. There are 14 residues in the CDR3. V lost 3 bases and J lost 5; bases outside the gene matches: 6. Germline CDR1 reads GTSNPN; CDR2 reads SVGIG (reference sequence). Here the CDR3 reads CAWSRTGGANEQYF. The DNA for the CDR3 is TGTGCCTGGAGCCGGACAGGGGGCGCGAACGAGCAGTACTTC.

This clone appeared a few times. V usage is TRBV11-2 and J usage is TRBJ2-7; D is undetermined. V was pared by 0 bases and J by 6 bases, with 9 bases between. The germline gives CDR1 SGHAT, CDR2 FQNNGV. There are 13 residues in the CDR3. The CDR3 sequence: CASSLDPNFEQYF. CDR3 nucleotides: TGTGCCAGCAGCTTAGATCCGAACTTCGAGCAGTACTTC.

CDR3 sequence (DNA): TGTGCCAGCAGCTTAGGGACTAGCGGGTTCTCCTACAATGAGCAGTTCTTC. It is translated as CASSLGTSGFSYNEQFF. The chain employs TRBV11-3 and TRBJ2-1; 11 bases align to TRBD2. With V trimmed by 1 base and J by 0 bases, 2 bases remained unmatched. The CDR3 is 17 amino acids. Germline CDR1 reads SGHNT; CDR2 reads YENEEA. The full variable domain, rest sourced from reference TRBV11-3 and TRBJ2-1, is EAGVVQSPRYKIIEKKQPVAFWCNPISGHNTLYWYLQNLGQGPELLIRYENEEAVDDSQLPKDRFSAERLKGVDSTLKIQPAELGDSAVYLCASSLGTSGFSYNEQFFGPGTRLTVL.

In DNA form, the CDR3 reads TGTGCCAGCAGCCCTCCCGGGACAGGGGACCGACAGCCCCAGCATTTT. Protein product: CASSPPGTGDRQPQHF. The chain couples TRBV7-2 to TRBJ1-5, with TRBD1 identical over 10 bases. Germline CDR1 reads SGHTA; CDR2 reads FQGNSA. Germline trimming cut 5 bases from V and 7 bases from J; bases unmatched to any gene: 11. The CDR3 sequence is 16 residues long.

The chain couples TRBV6-5 to TRBJ2-7, with 7 bases lining up with TRBD2. V was pared by 2 bases and J by 0 bases, with 4 bases of the junction left unmatched. Germline V lookup: CDR1 MNHEY, CDR2 SVGAGI. This CDR3 is 15 amino acids long. CDR3 in amino acids: CASSYRGEGSYEQYF. The CDR3 DNA is TGTGCCAGCAGTTACCGGGGGGAGGGCTCCTACGAGCAGTACTTC.

This clone was seen ten or more times. The chain recombines TRBV5-1 with TRBJ1-2, with TRBD1 matching 7 bases. CDR3 size: 13 residues. Trimming cost V 2 bases and J 7 bases; bases outside gene matches: 5. CDR1 is SGHRS, CDR2 YFSETQ, per germline. The CDR3 DNA follows: TGCGCCAGCAGCTTAGAGGGGGCGAGTGGCTACACCTTC. It codes for CASSLEGASGYTF. Together with reference TRBV5-1 and TRBJ1-2, the CDR3 gives the full variable domain: KAGVTQTPRYLIKTRGQQVTLSCSPISGHRSVSWYQQTPGQGLQFLFEYFSETQRNKGNFPGRFSGRQFSNSRSEMNVSTLELGDSALYLCASSLEGASGYTFGSGTRLTVV.

This chain links TRBV9 with TRBJ2-1; the match to TRBD2 covers 8 bases. The CDR3 has 17 residues. CDR1 and CDR2 (germline): SGDLS, YYNGEE. V was clipped by 0 bases and J by 6 bases; unmatched bases: 11. CDR3 protein: CASSVDPPGLVVNEQFF. As DNA, the CDR3 is TGTGCCAGCAGCGTAGATCCCCCGGGACTAGTAGTCAATGAGCAGTTCTTC. Looking up the rest from reference TRBV9 and TRBJ2-1 gives the full variable domain: DSGVTQTPKHLITATGQRVTLRCSPRSGDLSVYWYQQSLDQGLQFLIQYYNGEERAKGNILERFSAQQFPDLHSELNLSSLELGDSALYFCASSVDPPGLVVNEQFFGPGTRLTVL.

The rearrangement uses TRBV9 and TRBJ1-2, with TRBD1 identical over 9 bases. Trimming cost V 3 bases and J 5 bases; bases outside gene matches: 11. The CDR3 loop spans 16 amino acids. Germline loops: CDR1 SGDLS, CDR2 YYNGEE. In nucleotides, the CDR3 is TGTGCCAGCAGCGCAGCGGGACAGGGAGAGCGGTATGGCTACACCTTC. It is translated as CASSAAGQGERYGYTF.

J is TRBJ1-4 and V is TRBV5-4, with TRBD1 matching over 7 bases. The germline V gene has CDR1 SGHNT and CDR2 YYREEE (reference sequence). V was pared by 3 bases and J by 7 bases, with 6 bases of the junction left unmatched. This CDR3 is built from 14 residues. In nucleotides, the CDR3 is TGTGCCAGCAGCTCGACAGGGCGGGCTGAAAAACTGTTTTTT. This codes for CASSSTGRAEKLFF.